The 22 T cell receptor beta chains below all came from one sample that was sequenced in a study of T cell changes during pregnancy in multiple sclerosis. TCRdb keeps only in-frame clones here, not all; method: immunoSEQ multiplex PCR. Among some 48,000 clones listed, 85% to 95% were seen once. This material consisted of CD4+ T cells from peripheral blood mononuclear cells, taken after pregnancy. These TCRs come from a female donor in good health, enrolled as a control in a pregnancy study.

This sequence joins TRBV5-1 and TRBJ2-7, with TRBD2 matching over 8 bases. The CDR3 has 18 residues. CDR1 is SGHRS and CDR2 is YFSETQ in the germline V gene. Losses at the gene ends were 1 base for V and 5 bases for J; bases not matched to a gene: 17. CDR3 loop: CASSLKGVTSGGTNEQYF. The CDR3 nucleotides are TGCGCCAGCAGCTTGAAGGGCGTAACGAGCGGGGGTACCAACGAGCAGTACTTC.

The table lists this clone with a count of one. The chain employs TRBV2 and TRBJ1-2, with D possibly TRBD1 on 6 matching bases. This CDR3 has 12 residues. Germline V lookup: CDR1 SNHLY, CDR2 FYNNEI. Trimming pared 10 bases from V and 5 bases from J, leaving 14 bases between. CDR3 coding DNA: TGTGCCAAAAAGGACAGCTTTTATGGCTACACCTTC. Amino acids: CAKKDSFYGYTF.

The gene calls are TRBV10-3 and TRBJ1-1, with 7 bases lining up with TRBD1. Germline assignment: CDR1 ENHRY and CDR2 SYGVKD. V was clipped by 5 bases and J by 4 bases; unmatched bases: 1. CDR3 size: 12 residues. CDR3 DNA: TGTGCCATCAGTACAGGGGCCACTGAAGCTTTCTTT. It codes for CAISTGATEAFF.

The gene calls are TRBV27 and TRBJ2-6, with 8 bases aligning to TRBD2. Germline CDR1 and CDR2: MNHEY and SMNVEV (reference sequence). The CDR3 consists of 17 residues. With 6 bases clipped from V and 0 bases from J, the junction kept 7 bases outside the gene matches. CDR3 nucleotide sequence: TGTGCCAGCAGCCCCTTAGCGGGAACCTCTGGGGCCAACGTCCTGACTTTC. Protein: CASSPLAGTSGANVLTF.

CDR3 loop: CASTLDRSSGNTIYF. The CDR3, as DNA: TGTGCCAGTACCCTGGACAGATCCTCTGGAAACACCATATATTTT. This chain uses TRBV19 with TRBJ1-3, with a weak D call TRBD1 (6 bases). From germline, CDR1 is LNHDA and CDR2 SQIVND (reference sequence). The V gene lost 7 bases and the J gene lost 0 bases, with 13 bases spanning the gap. The CDR3 is 15 residues long.

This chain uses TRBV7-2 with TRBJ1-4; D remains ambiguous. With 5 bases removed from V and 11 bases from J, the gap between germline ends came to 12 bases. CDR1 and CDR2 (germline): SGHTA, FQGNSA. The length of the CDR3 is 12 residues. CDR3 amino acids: CASSLMREKLFF. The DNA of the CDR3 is TGTGCCAGCAGCCTTATGAGGGAGAAACTGTTTTTT.

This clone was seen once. The CDR3 spells CASSLTAGLAGGPGYEQYF. CDR3 coding DNA: TGTGCCAGCAGTTTGACAGCGGGACTAGCGGGAGGGCCAGGCTACGAGCAGTACTTC. This chain uses TRBV28 with TRBJ2-7; 16 nucleotides match TRBD2. Germline assignment: CDR1 MDHEN and CDR2 SYDVKM. V shed 3 bases, J shed 3 bases, and the junction held 11 bases outside the gene matches. This CDR3 contains 19 residues.

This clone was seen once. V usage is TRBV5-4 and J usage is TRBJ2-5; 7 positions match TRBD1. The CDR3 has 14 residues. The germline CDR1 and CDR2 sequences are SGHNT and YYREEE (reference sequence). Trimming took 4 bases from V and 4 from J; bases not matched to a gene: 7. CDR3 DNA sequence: TGTGCCAGCAGCATGACAGGGTATGGAGAGACCCAGTACTTC. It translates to CASSMTGYGETQYF. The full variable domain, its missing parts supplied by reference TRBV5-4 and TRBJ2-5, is ETGVTQSPTHLIKTRGQQVTLRCSSQSGHNTVSWYQQALGQGPQFIFQYYREEENGRGNFPPRFSGLQFPNYSSELNVNALELDDSALYLCASSMTGYGETQYFGPGTRLLVL.

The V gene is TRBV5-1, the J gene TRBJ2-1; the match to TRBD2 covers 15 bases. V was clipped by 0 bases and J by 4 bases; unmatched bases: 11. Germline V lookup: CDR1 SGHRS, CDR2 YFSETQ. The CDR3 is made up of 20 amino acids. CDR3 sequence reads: CASSLAARTSGRAEYNEQFF. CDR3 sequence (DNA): TGCGCCAGCAGCTTGGCGGCTCGGACTAGCGGGAGGGCCGAGTACAATGAGCAGTTCTTC.

The DNA of the CDR3 is TGTGCCAGCAGCTTGGGGGCGGGGGAAGGGCTATATGGCTACACCTTC. This translates into CASSLGAGEGLYGYTF. The genes are TRBV5-4 and TRBJ1-2; D is possibly TRBD1 (5 bases). The CDR3 has 16 amino acids. V was cut by 0 bases and J by 5 bases, with 17 bases left in between. Looked up from germline, CDR1 is SGHNT and CDR2 is YYREEE (reference sequence).

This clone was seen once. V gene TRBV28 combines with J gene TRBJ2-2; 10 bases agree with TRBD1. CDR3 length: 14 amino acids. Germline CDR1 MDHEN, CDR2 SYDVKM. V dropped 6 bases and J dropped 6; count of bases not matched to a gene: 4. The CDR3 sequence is CASSSGQGAGELFF. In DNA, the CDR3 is TGTGCCAGCAGCTCCGGACAGGGGGCCGGGGAGCTGTTTTTT.

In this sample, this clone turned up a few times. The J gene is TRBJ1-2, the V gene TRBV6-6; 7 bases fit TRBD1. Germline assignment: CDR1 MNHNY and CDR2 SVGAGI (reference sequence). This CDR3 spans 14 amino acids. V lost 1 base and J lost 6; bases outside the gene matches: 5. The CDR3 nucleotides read TGTGCCAGCAGTTACTACGGGACAGACAATGGCTACACCTTC. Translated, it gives CASSYYGTDNGYTF.

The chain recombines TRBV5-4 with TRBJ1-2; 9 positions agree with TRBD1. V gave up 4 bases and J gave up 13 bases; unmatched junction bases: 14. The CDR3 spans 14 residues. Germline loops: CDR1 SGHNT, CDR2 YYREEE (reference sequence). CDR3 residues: CASSLIRDRVVGTF. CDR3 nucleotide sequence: TGTGCCAGCAGCCTAATCCGGGACAGGGTTGTCGGCACCTTC.

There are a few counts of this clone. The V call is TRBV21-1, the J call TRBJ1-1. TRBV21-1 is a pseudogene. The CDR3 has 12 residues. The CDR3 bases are TGTGCCAGCAGCAAATCCCCTCCTGAAGCTTTCTTT. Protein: CASSKSPPEAFF.

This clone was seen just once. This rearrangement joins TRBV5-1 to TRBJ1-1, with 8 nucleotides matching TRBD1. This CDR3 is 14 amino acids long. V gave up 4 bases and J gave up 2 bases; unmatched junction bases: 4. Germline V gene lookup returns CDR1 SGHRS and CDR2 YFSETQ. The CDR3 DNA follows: TGCGCCAGCAGCACAGGGGGGAAAAACACTGAAGCTTTCTTT. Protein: CASSTGGKNTEAFF.

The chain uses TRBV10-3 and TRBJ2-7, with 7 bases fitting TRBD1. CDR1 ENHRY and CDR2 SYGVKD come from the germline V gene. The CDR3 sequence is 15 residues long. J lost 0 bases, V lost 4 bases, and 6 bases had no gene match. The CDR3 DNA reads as TGTGCCATCAGTGGGACAGGCCCCAGCTCCTACGAGCAGTACTTC. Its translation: CAISGTGPSSYEQYF.

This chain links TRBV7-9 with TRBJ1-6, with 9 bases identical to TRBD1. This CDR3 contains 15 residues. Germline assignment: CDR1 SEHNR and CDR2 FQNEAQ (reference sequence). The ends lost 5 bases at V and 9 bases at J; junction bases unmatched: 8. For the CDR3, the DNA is TGTGCCAGCAGCAAAGGGGACAGGGTGCGTTCACCCCTCCACTTT. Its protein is CASSKGDRVRSPLHF. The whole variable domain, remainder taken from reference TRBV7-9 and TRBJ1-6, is DTGVSQNPRHKITKRGQNVTFRCDPISEHNRLYWYRQTLGQGPEFLTYFQNEAQLEKSRLLSDRFSAERPKGSFSTLEIQRTEQGDSAMYLCASSKGDRVRSPLHFGNGTRLTVT.

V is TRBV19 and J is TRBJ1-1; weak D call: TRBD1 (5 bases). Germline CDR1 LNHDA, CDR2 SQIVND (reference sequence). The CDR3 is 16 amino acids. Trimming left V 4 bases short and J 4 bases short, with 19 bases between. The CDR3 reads CASSTAQAPRGTEAFF. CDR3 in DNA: TGTGCCAGTAGTACAGCACAGGCGCCAAGGGGCACTGAAGCTTTCTTT. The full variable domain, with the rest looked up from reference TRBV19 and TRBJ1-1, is DGGITQSPKYLFRKEGQNVTLSCEQNLNHDAMYWYRQDPGQGLRLIYYSQIVNDFQKGDIAEGYSVSREKKESFPLTVTSAQKNPTAFYLCASSTAQAPRGTEAFFGQGTRLTVV.

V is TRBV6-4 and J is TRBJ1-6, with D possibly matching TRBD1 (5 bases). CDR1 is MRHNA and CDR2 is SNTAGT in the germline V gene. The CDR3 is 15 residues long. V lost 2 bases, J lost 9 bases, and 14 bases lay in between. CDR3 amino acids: CASSDDAGGSSPLHF. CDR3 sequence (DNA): TGTGCCAGCAGTGACGACGCCGGGGGAAGTTCACCCCTCCACTTT.

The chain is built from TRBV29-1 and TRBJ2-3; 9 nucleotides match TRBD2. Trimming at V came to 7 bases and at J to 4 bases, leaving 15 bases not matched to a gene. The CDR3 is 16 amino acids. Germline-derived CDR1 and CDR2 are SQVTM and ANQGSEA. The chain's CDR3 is CSAPLRGGDGADTQYF. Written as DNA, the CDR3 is TGCAGCGCCCCCTTGCGCGGGGGGGATGGGGCAGATACGCAGTATTTT.

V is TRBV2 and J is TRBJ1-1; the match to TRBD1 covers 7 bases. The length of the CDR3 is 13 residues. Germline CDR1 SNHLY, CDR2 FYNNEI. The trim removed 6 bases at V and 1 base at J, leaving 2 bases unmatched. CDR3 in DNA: TGTGCCAGCAGAGGACAGGCGAACACTGAAGCTTTCTTT. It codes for CASRGQANTEAFF. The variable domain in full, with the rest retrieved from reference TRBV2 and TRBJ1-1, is EPEVTQTPSHQVTQMGQEVILRCVPISNHLYFYWYRQILGQKVEFLVSFYNNEISEKSEIFDDQFSVERPDGSNFTLKIRSTKLEDSAMYFCASRGQANTEAFFGQGTRLTVV.

Here the CDR3 DNA reads TGTGCCAGCAGCCAAGGGAATGCTATGAGGTTACAAGAGACCCAGTACTTC. This gives the protein CASSQGNAMRLQETQYF. The V gene is TRBV4-2, the J gene TRBJ2-5; D ambiguous. Germline CDR1 LGHNA, CDR2 YNFKEQ. V lost 1 base and J lost 2, with 17 bases in between. The CDR3 spans 17 residues.